Reported below is one T cell receptor (beta chain). The antigen remains undetermined. Compared with germline, one end of the junction differs, possibly owing to a read error. This sample is drawn from a study of T cells in Graves' hyperthyroidism and ophthalmopathy. Stable hyperthyroidism: no ophthalmopathy progression over 18 months of follow-up. What was amplified from RNA transcripts were TCR beta CDR3 regions. TCR CDR3 regions were first amplified by RT-PCR with HTBI primers. Using its own MiXCR run on the multiplex PCR reads, TCRdb lists one record per CDR3 protein. There are around 700,000 distinct CDR3 sequences in the sample; approximately 40% occur only once, and about a third lies in the top ten. General study findings and limits: Among clonotypes expanded in thyroid above 0.001, most were also found in blood.

The CDR3 spans 16 residues. The germline V gene has CDR1 SGHDT and CDR2 YYEEEE. Material for sequencing was blood. The chain combines TRBV5-6 with TRBJ1-5; D may be TRBD1 (5 bases). The receptor's source is a woman aged 40 to 50 with Graves' hyperthyroidism. CDR3 nucleotide sequence: TGTGCCAGCAGTTTGGTCCAGGGCGGGGGAGGTCAGCCCCAGCATTTT. The encoded protein is CASSLVQGGGGQPQHF. Complete variable domain (other parts from reference TRBV5-6 and TRBJ1-5): DAGVTQSPTHLIKTRGQQVTLRCSPKSGHDTVSWYQQALGQGPQFIFQYYEEEERQRGNFPDRFSGHQFPNYSSELNVNALLLGDSALYLCASSLVQGGGGQPQHFGDGTRLSIL.